This is a list of T cell receptor beta chains from one sample in a study of shared clonotypes between healthy human individuals. Using immunoSEQ multiplex PCR, the repertoire was profiled, and TCRdb retains in-frame clones only, with some absent. The table has 650,000 to 750,000 clones, about 78% seen once. Sequencing was done on a sample of memory CD4+ T cells sorted from blood. The source is a woman in her 30s in good health. Each CDR3 is given with its conserved first and last residue. A D gene is named only where the DNA matches it firmly. Clone size is stated in some rows and not others, as once, few, many or a class when expanded.

j_call	v_call	d_call	clone_size	cdr3_aa	cdr3_nt
TRBJ2-1	TRBV7-9	TRBD2	once	CASSFTAGGYEQFF	TGTGCCAGCAGCTTTACGGCGGGAGGCTATGAGCAGTTCTTC
TRBJ1-3	TRBV10-2	-	few	CASSESGGNTIYF	TGCGCCAGCAGTGAATCGGGTGGAAACACCATATATTTT
TRBJ2-2	TRBV29-1	-	-	CSVEQGRNGELFF	TGCAGCGTTGAGCAGGGGAGGAACGGGGAGCTGTTTTTT
TRBJ1-5	TRBV28	-	-	CASSFPPGKRNQPQHF	TGTGCCAGCAGTTTCCCCCCCGGCAAACGCAATCAGCCCCAGCATTTT
TRBJ2-1	TRBV7-2	TRBD1	-	CASSSDRVSYNEQFF	TGTGCCAGCAGCTCAGACAGGGTTTCCTACAATGAGCAGTTCTTC
TRBJ2-1	TRBV11-3	-	-	CASSLGFGNNEQFF	TGTGCCAGCAGCTTAGGTTTCGGAAACAATGAGCAGTTCTTC
TRBJ2-3	TRBV28	-	-	CASSSLARAYTQYF	TGTGCCAGCAGTTCCCTCGCCCGGGCATATACGCAGTATTTT
TRBJ1-6	TRBV2	-	once	CASSERGAYNSPLHF	TGTGCCAGCAGTGAACGGGGGGCGTACAATTCACCCCTCCACTTT
TRBJ2-3	TRBV2	TRBD2	-	CASSEVGGRTDTQYF	TGTGCCAGCAGTGAGGTAGGCGGGAGGACAGATACGCAGTATTTT
TRBJ2-5	TRBV27	-	-	CASSTRRGWETQYF	TGTGCCAGCAGTACCCGGCGGGGTTGGGAGACCCAGTACTTC
TRBJ2-6	TRBV19	TRBD1	-	CASRSQGAGANVLTF	TGTGCCAGTAGGTCACAGGGGGCTGGGGCCAACGTCCTGACTTTC
TRBJ2-1	TRBV5-4	TRBD2	few	CASSYGTSGGYNEQFF	TGTGCCAGCAGCTACGGGACTAGCGGGGGTTACAATGAGCAGTTCTTC
TRBJ2-1	TRBV4-1	-	-	CASSRYFSVGGTVTSSYNEQFF	TGCGCCAGCAGCCGATATTTTTCGGTCGGCGGGACAGTTACGAGCTCCTACAATGAGCAGTTCTTC